Following are 23 T cell receptor beta chains from one sample sequenced in a study of T-cell memory formation after mild COVID-19. Via MiXCR, TCRdb re-called the 5' RACE reads, giving one row per CDR3 protein. Of 150,000 to 200,000 distinct CDR3 sequences listed, over 20% were seen once; the top ten hold 23%. Sequenced input: PBMCs or a T cell subset sorted from them (not recorded which). Receptors originate from an adult woman who had mild COVID-19 (a few samples of this study predate the infection). Cell type and time point are not known.

The sample holds many counts of this clonotype. The chain links TRBV27 to TRBJ2-1; D might be TRBD2 (6 bases). This CDR3 contains 15 residues. Trimming took 3 bases from V and 6 from J, leaving 15 bases between them. The germline CDR1 and CDR2 sequences are MNHEY and SMNVEV (reference sequence). CDR3 loop: CASSFLPLLANEQFF. CDR3 nucleotide sequence: TGTGCCAGCAGTTTCCTCCCCTTACTAGCCAATGAGCAGTTCTTC.

This clonotype has just a few counts. The CDR3 spells CATSAGEYDQYF. CDR3 nucleotide sequence: TGTGCCACCAGTGCCGGAGAATATGACCAGTACTTC. V and J are TRBV24-1 and TRBJ2-5; no firm D call. This CDR3 is 12 amino acids long. Per germline, CDR1 KGHDR and CDR2 SFDVKD. Trimming took off 5 bases at V and 10 bases at J, with 13 bases between the two ends.

The genes are TRBV24-1 and TRBJ2-1; 8 bases are a match to TRBD2. The germline gives CDR1 KGHDR, CDR2 SFDVKD. V lost 5 bases and J lost 3; bases outside the gene matches: 2. This CDR3 has 14 amino acids. Here the CDR3 DNA reads TGTGCCACCAGTGCGGCGGGAGGCTACAATGAGCAGTTCTTC. Its protein is CATSAAGGYNEQFF.

This sequence joins TRBV7-9 and TRBJ2-7, with D tentatively TRBD2 (6 bases). Germline CDR1 is SEHNR and CDR2 is FQNEAQ (reference sequence). Trimming cost V 1 base and J 2 bases, with 15 bases left between them. The CDR3 consists of 16 residues. This CDR3 reads CASSLGVVREPYEQYF. The CDR3 bases are TGTGCCAGCAGCTTAGGGGTGGTCCGGGAGCCCTACGAGCAGTACTTC.

The CDR3 here is CASSHSSGTPYEQYF. The CDR3 coding sequence is TGCGCCAGCAGCCATTCTTCCGGGACACCCTACGAGCAGTACTTC. This chain joins TRBV4-3 and TRBJ2-7, with D possibly TRBD1 on 6 matching bases. The germline V gene has CDR1 LGHNA and CDR2 YSLEER. Between the trimmed V and J ends, which lost 3 bases and 2 bases, there was a span of 14 bases. This CDR3 spans 15 amino acids.

The chain joins TRBV9 to TRBJ2-1; possible D gene TRBD1, 6 bases. Trimming cost V 2 bases and J 6 bases, with 18 bases left between them. The germline gives CDR1 SGDLS, CDR2 YYNGEE. The CDR3 is made up of 16 amino acids. CDR3 sequence (DNA): TGTGCCAGCAGCGTTAACAGGGTCCATCCCTCCAATGAGCAGTTCTTC. This encodes CASSVNRVHPSNEQFF.

This clonotype came up a few times. This chain joins TRBV6-6 and TRBJ2-7; D possibly corresponds to TRBD1 (5 bases). Trimming took 2 bases from V and 0 from J, leaving 8 bases between them. The CDR3 spans 14 residues. Per germline, CDR1 MNHNY and CDR2 SVGAGI (reference sequence). CDR3: CASSYRQSSYEQYF. The CDR3 nucleotides are TGTGCCAGCAGTTACCGACAGAGCTCCTACGAGCAGTACTTC.

This clonotype was seen more than once but under ten times. The rearrangement joins TRBV9 to TRBJ2-5; 10 nucleotides match TRBD2. CDR3 length: 16 residues. V shed 3 bases and J 1 base; nucleotides not matched to a gene: 6. Germline CDR1 and CDR2: SGDLS and YYNGEE. The CDR3 sequence: CASSGGVAGGQETQYF. The CDR3 DNA sequence: TGTGCCAGCAGCGGTGGGGTAGCGGGGGGCCAAGAGACCCAGTACTTC.

V and J are TRBV9 and TRBJ1-3; D is unclear. V was clipped by 0 bases and J by 0 bases, with 7 bases between them. This CDR3 has 15 residues. CDR1 is SGDLS, CDR2 YYNGEE, per germline. CDR3 DNA: TGTGCCAGCAGCGTAGAGGACTACTCTGGAAACACCATATATTTT. Encoded protein: CASSVEDYSGNTIYF.

This clonotype was seen a few times. The chain has TRBV29-1 and TRBJ1-2; D is unresolved. CDR1 is SQVTM and CDR2 is ANQGSEA in the germline V gene. The V end lost 0 bases, the J end lost 3 bases, and 8 bases lay between the germline ends. The CDR3 extends over 13 amino acids. The CDR3 sequence is CSVEETSDYGYTF. For the CDR3, the DNA is TGCAGCGTTGAAGAAACTTCGGACTATGGCTACACCTTC.

The chain has TRBV6-4 and TRBJ2-3, with D uncertain. Germline values: CDR1 MRHNA, CDR2 SNTAGT. V was pared by 4 bases and J by 2 bases, with 19 bases between. The CDR3 contains 17 residues. The CDR3 coding sequence is TGTGCCAGCAGTGTTGGCCCCCTAGGAACACCCACAGATACGCAGTATTTT. This sequence encodes CASSVGPLGTPTDTQYF.

In its sample, this clonotype was seen a few times. The V gene is TRBV4-3, the J gene TRBJ2-7, with D possibly TRBD1 on 6 matching bases. The CDR3 contains 15 residues. Trimming removed 3 bases at V and 0 bases at J, with 12 bases between. From germline, CDR1 is LGHNA and CDR2 YSLEER. The CDR3 DNA is TGCGCCAGCAGCCAGGCCGGGGACAACTCCTACGAGCAGTACTTC. Translation: CASSQAGDNSYEQYF.

The rearrangement uses TRBV5-1 and TRBJ2-2; 10 nucleotides align to TRBD2. Trimming took 5 bases from V and 3 from J; bases not matched to a gene: 7. The germline V gene has CDR1 SGHRS and CDR2 YFSETQ. The CDR3 length is 16 residues. The CDR3 loop reads CASSPKGTSDTGELFF. Written as DNA, the CDR3 is TGCGCCAGCAGTCCTAAGGGGACTAGCGACACCGGGGAGCTGTTTTTT.

This clonotype came up a few times. The chain has TRBV20-1 and TRBJ1-5, with 7 bases aligning to TRBD1. From germline, CDR1 is DFQATT and CDR2 SNEGSKA (reference sequence). The CDR3 runs 14 residues. V trimming: 0 bases; J trimming: 5 bases; junction bases outside the gene matches: 4. The CDR3 DNA sequence: TGCAGTGCTAGAGACCGGGACAGATATCAGCCCCAGCATTTT. Its protein is CSARDRDRYQPQHF.

The J gene is TRBJ1-1, the V gene TRBV5-1; TRBD1 might be the D (6 bases). The CDR3 covers 16 residues. The germline V gene has CDR1 SGHRS and CDR2 YFSETQ. V lost 0 bases and J lost 2, with 14 bases in between. CDR3 amino acids: CASSLVGGYSNTEAFF. For the CDR3, the DNA is TGCGCCAGCAGCTTGGTGGGGGGCTACTCTAACACTGAAGCTTTCTTT.

This clonotype was seen a few times. The genes are TRBV29-1 and TRBJ2-7, with D tentatively TRBD2 (5 bases). The CDR3 has 14 residues. Germline values: CDR1 SQVTM, CDR2 ANQGSEA. Trimming took 4 bases from V and 3 from J, leaving 16 bases between them. The CDR3 reads CSVVGPGNFYEQYF. Written as DNA, the CDR3 is TGCAGCGTTGTGGGCCCCGGGAACTTCTACGAGCAGTACTTC.

V usage is TRBV7-6 and J usage is TRBJ1-1, with 10 bases aligning to TRBD1. Germline loops: CDR1 SGHVS, CDR2 FNYEAQ. This CDR3 has 14 amino acids. V shed 1 base and J 6 bases; nucleotides not matched to a gene: 2. CDR3 region: CASSLGTGGSEAFF. Here the CDR3 DNA reads TGTGCCAGCAGCTTAGGGACAGGGGGATCTGAAGCTTTCTTT.

This clonotype was observed many times. CDR3 residues: CSVPTEGSAYGYTF. The CDR3 nucleotides are TGCAGCGTACCGACCGAAGGTTCCGCCTATGGCTACACCTTC. The chain recombines TRBV29-1 with TRBJ1-2; D ambiguous. The V end lost 6 bases, the J end lost 4 bases, and 18 bases lay between the germline ends. The CDR3 length is 14 residues. The germline V gene encodes CDR1 SQVTM and CDR2 ANQGSEA.

This clonotype is a singleton in its sample. The gene calls are TRBV4-1 and TRBJ1-1; D is ambiguous. The V and J ends lost 1 base and 0 bases respectively, with 21 bases between them. Germline CDR1 and CDR2: MGHRA and YSYEKL. This CDR3 is built from 19 residues. The CDR3 nucleotides are TGCGCCAGCAGCCAAGGAACACCGGGAGCCATCCTCATGAACACTGAAGCTTTCTTT. This sequence encodes CASSQGTPGAILMNTEAFF.

The chain links TRBV4-1 to TRBJ1-2; D is unresolved. Trimming shortened V by 0 bases and J by 13 bases, and 15 bases separated the two germline ends. CDR1 and CDR2 from the germline V gene are MGHRA and YSYEKL. The CDR3 extends over 13 amino acids. In DNA form, the CDR3 reads TGCGCCAGCAGCCAAGAAGTTTGGGGAATCTGCACCTTC. Residues: CASSQEVWGICTF.

The V gene is TRBV29-1, the J gene TRBJ1-1; 8 bases line up with TRBD1. Germline V CDR1 and CDR2: SQVTM, ANQGSEA. The CDR3 covers 14 residues. V dropped 7 bases and J dropped 8; count of bases not matched to a gene: 15. CDR3 loop: CSGSLRTGLSEAFF. The CDR3 DNA reads as TGCAGCGGTAGCCTCCGGACAGGGCTGTCAGAAGCTTTCTTT. Together with reference TRBV29-1 and TRBJ1-1, the CDR3 gives the full variable domain: SAVISQKPSRDICQRGTSLTIQCQVDSQVTMMFWYRQQPGQSLTLIATANQGSEATYESGFVIDKFPISRPNLTFSTLTVSNMSPEDSSIYLCSGSLRTGLSEAFFGQGTRLTVV.

This clonotype was recorded many times. The J gene is TRBJ2-3, the V gene TRBV27; D is undetermined. This CDR3 has 14 amino acids. CDR1 and CDR2 from the germline V gene are MNHEY and SMNVEV (reference sequence). Trimming left V 4 bases short and J 2 bases short, with 10 bases between. This CDR3 reads CASSSADDTDTQYF. CDR3 coding DNA: TGTGCCAGCAGTTCGGCAGACGACACAGATACGCAGTATTTT.

The chain uses TRBV19 and TRBJ1-5; 8 bases match TRBD1. V trimming: 3 bases; J trimming: 6 bases; junction bases outside the gene matches: 7. The V gene's germline CDR1 is LNHDA and CDR2 SQIVND (reference sequence). The CDR3 is 15 amino acids. The CDR3: CASSIGRGQIQPQHF. For the CDR3, the DNA is TGTGCCAGTAGTATTGGCAGGGGGCAGATTCAGCCCCAGCATTTT.